Below are 14 T cell receptor beta chains sequenced from a single sample in a study of blood T cell repertoires in COVID-19. The repertoire was sequenced with immunoSEQ multiplex PCR; TCRdb's copy has only in-frame clones and lacks some. The data hold approximately 94,000 clones, with just under 80% observed a single time. Sequenced: peripheral blood. All receptors come from a woman in her sixties or seventies with acute or convalescent COVID-19.

CDR3 in DNA: TGTGCCAGTAGTATCGGGGGACAGGGGTCTGGCAATCAGCCCCAGCATTTT. Translation gives CASSIGGQGSGNQPQHF. This sequence joins TRBV19 and TRBJ1-5, with 10 bases that match TRBD1. Germline V gene lookup returns CDR1 LNHDA and CDR2 SQIVND (reference sequence). The CDR3 sequence is 17 residues long. V lost 3 bases to trimming and J lost 2 bases; unmatched junction nucleotides: 7. The variable domain in full, completed from reference TRBV19 and TRBJ1-5, reads DGGITQSPKYLFRKEGQNVTLSCEQNLNHDAMYWYRQDPGQGLRLIYYSQIVNDFQKGDIAEGYSVSREKKESFPLTVTSAQKNPTAFYLCASSIGGQGSGNQPQHFGDGTRLSIL.

This chain uses TRBV2 with TRBJ1-2, with D perhaps matching TRBD1 (6 bases). Trimming pared 5 bases from V and 6 bases from J, leaving 16 bases between. Per the germline V gene, CDR1 is SNHLY and CDR2 is FYNNEI. The CDR3 is 14 residues long. In DNA form, the CDR3 reads TGTGCCAGCAGTTCTCCCCAGGGGAGGGATGGCTACACCTTC. This gives the protein CASSSPQGRDGYTF.

The V gene is TRBV4-2, the J gene TRBJ2-7; perhaps TRBD2 as D (6 bases). The germline V and J ends were trimmed by 1 base and 2 bases, with 12 bases remaining between them. The CDR3 contains 15 residues. The V gene's germline CDR1 is LGHNA and CDR2 YNFKEQ. CDR3 DNA: TGTGCCAGCAGCCAAGGGGGGGACGGTACCTACGAGCAGTACTTC. Translation gives CASSQGGDGTYEQYF.

V usage is TRBV7-7 and J usage is TRBJ1-1; TRBD1 might be the D (6 bases). CDR3 length: 13 residues. The V end was cut by 5 bases, the J end by 1 base, with 8 bases between. Germline loops: CDR1 SSHAT, CDR2 FNYEAQ (reference sequence). The CDR3 DNA reads TGTGCCAGCAGCCCGACAGGGAACACTGAAGCTTTCTTT. Translated, it gives CASSPTGNTEAFF.

The chain recombines TRBV5-5 with TRBJ2-3; 7 nucleotides line up with TRBD1. CDR1 and CDR2 from the germline V gene are SGHKS and YYEKEE (reference sequence). Germline trimming cut 4 bases from V and 5 bases from J; bases unmatched to any gene: 10. CDR3 length equals 15 residues. The CDR3 coding sequence is TGTGCCAGCAGCCCCACAGGGACAGCACTAGATACGCAGTATTTT. This encodes CASSPTGTALDTQYF.

The J gene is TRBJ2-1, the V gene TRBV27, with D perhaps matching TRBD1 (6 bases). V was pared by 6 bases and J by 5 bases, with 14 bases between. Germline V gene sequence: CDR1 MNHEY, CDR2 SMNVEV (reference sequence). The CDR3 consists of 14 residues. The CDR3 DNA follows: TGTGCCAGCAGGAAACAGGGCCAGAACAATGAGCAGTTCTTC. It codes for CASRKQGQNNEQFF.

V and J are TRBV29-1 and TRBJ2-1; 9 bases map to TRBD1. Germline V CDR1 and CDR2: SQVTM, ANQGSEA. The CDR3 runs 12 residues. The junction had 5 bases not matched to a gene; V was cut back by 0 bases and J by 14 bases. The CDR3 loop is CSVEEWRTGEFF. The CDR3 nucleotides read TGCAGCGTTGAAGAATGGAGGACAGGGGAGTTCTTC.

The rearrangement joins TRBV6-5 to TRBJ1-6, with TRBD1 as a possible D gene (5 bases). The V gene lost 5 bases and the J gene lost 6 bases, with 11 bases spanning the gap. Germline assignment: CDR1 MNHEY and CDR2 SVGAGI. This CDR3 has 14 amino acids. This CDR3 is CASSRQQINSPLHF. The CDR3 DNA reads TGTGCCAGCAGTCGACAGCAGATTAATTCACCCCTCCACTTT.

This chain links TRBV6-5 with TRBJ2-3; 9 bases are shared with TRBD1. With 8 bases clipped from V and 2 bases from J, the junction kept 5 bases outside the gene matches. There are 14 residues in the CDR3. CDR1 and CDR2 (germline): MNHEY, SVGAGI. The CDR3 DNA is TGTGCCAGCCGGGACAGGGTCCTCACAGATACGCAGTATTTT. As protein: CASRDRVLTDTQYF.

This chain connects TRBV13 to TRBJ2-1; no clear D gene. Germline assignment: CDR1 PRHDT and CDR2 FYEKMQ (reference sequence). Between the trimmed V and J ends, which lost 3 bases and 8 bases, there was a span of 5 bases. This CDR3 is built from 11 residues. CDR3 DNA: TGTGCCAGCAGCTTCGGGTATGAGCAGTTCTTC. Protein product: CASSFGYEQFF.

The gene calls are TRBV6-1 and TRBJ2-7, with a possible D match to TRBD2 (6 bases). Trimming cost V 2 bases and J 1 base, with 15 bases left between them. In germline, CDR1 is MNHNS, CDR2 SASEGT. This CDR3 contains 16 residues. CDR3: CASSEWRDGPSYEQYF. CDR3 nucleotide sequence: TGTGCCAGCAGTGAATGGAGGGACGGACCATCCTACGAGCAGTACTTC.

The chain carries TRBV2 and TRBJ2-3; 10 positions agree with TRBD2. Germline values: CDR1 SNHLY, CDR2 FYNNEI. This CDR3 has 19 residues. V lost 3 bases and J lost 0; bases outside the gene matches: 12. This chain's CDR3 is CASSEFGSGGAVSTDTQYF. The DNA for the CDR3 is TGTGCCAGCAGTGAGTTTGGCAGCGGGGGGGCCGTTAGCACAGATACGCAGTATTTT.

The V gene is TRBV18, the J gene TRBJ1-2, with TRBD1 as a possible D gene (5 bases). Trimming took off 2 bases at V and 4 bases at J, with 14 bases between the two ends. CDR1 KGHSH and CDR2 LQKENI come from the germline V gene. This CDR3 comprises 15 residues. The chain's CDR3 is CASSPGQGSAYGYTF. The CDR3 DNA reads as TGTGCCAGCTCACCAGGGCAGGGTTCGGCCTATGGCTACACCTTC.

The V call is TRBV10-3, the J call TRBJ1-3; D may be TRBD1 (6 bases). Germline V gene lookup returns CDR1 ENHRY and CDR2 SYGVKD. This CDR3 has 15 residues. The germline V and J ends were trimmed by 6 bases and 0 bases, with 12 bases remaining between them. The CDR3 region has the DNA TGTGCCATCAGGCCTGGACAGCCCTCTGGAAACACCATATATTTT. Translated: CAIRPGQPSGNTIYF.